The TCR beta chain described here comes from a study of spatial heterogeneity in lung cancer. General study points: In blood, ubiquitous expanded tumor TCRs appeared more at resection than follow-up.

On this clonotype itself: The antigen is not known.

TCRdb recomputed calls from the 5' RACE reads with MiXCR, one row per CDR3 protein. This table has under 150,000 distinct CDR3 sequences, more than 10% appearing once. CDR3 size: 15 residues. J gave up 7 bases and V 6 bases, and 9 bases lay outside the gene matches. The V gene's germline CDR1 is MDHEN and CDR2 SYDVKM. Time point meaning: blood at routine non-recurrence follow-up after resection. This clonotype was sampled from a female donor with early-stage non-small cell lung cancer. V gene TRBV28 combines with J gene TRBJ1-4; 9 bases align to TRBD1. This material consisted of PBMCs, taken at follow-up. The CDR3 coding sequence is TGTGCCAGCAGCGTACGACAGGGGGTTGGTGAAAAACTGTTTTTT. It yields the protein CASSVRQGVGEKLFF.